This T cell receptor (beta chain) was captured by sequencing in a study of cytomegalovirus exposure and HLA in healthy donors. Trimming left V 3 bases short and J 5 bases short, with 13 bases between. Germline V gene lookup returns CDR1 MNHEY and CDR2 SMNVEV (reference sequence). This CDR3 has 14 amino acids. 13 Jbeta primers and 60 Vbeta primers were used for the PCR. Clones were read by immunoSEQ multiplex PCR, and TCRdb kept only the in-frame ones, dropping some. Here the sample spans 150,000 to 200,000 clones, roughly 80% being singletons. The chain carries TRBV27 and TRBJ2-5; D is unclear. Sequenced material: PBMCs. The sequence came from a boy younger than 18 in good health and CMV-seronegative. The CDR3 DNA is TGTGCCAGCAGTTTTAATTTTCGCGGCGAGACCCAGTACTTC. Residues: CASSFNFRGETQYF.